The 29 T cell receptor beta chains below come from one sample, sequenced in a study of blood T cell repertoires in COVID-19. Repertoires were generated with immunoSEQ multiplex PCR, while TCRdb's copy carries only in-frame clones and drops some. Among roughly 250,000 clones listed, 80% to 85% were seen once. The sample was peripheral blood. These receptors all come from a person between 65 and 80 years old with COVID-19, enrolled during active disease.

CDR3 sequence reads: CASSLFRGSNQPQHF. The CDR3 DNA follows: TGTGCCAGCAGCTTATTTAGGGGTAGCAATCAGCCCCAGCATTTT. This chain joins TRBV7-2 and TRBJ1-5; tentative D call: TRBD1 (5 bases). The V gene lost 2 bases and the J gene lost 0 bases, with 8 bases spanning the gap. CDR3 size: 15 residues. The germline V gene has CDR1 SGHTA and CDR2 FQGNSA.

The genes are TRBV7-3 and TRBJ1-3; D not resolved. Germline CDR1 SGHTA, CDR2 FQGTGA. The CDR3 covers 15 residues. V dropped 4 bases and J dropped 0 bases, with 10 bases sitting between them. CDR3 DNA: TGTGCCAGCAGCTCCTCAGGATACTCTGGAAACACCATATATTTT. Translated, it gives CASSSSGYSGNTIYF. The full variable domain, its missing parts supplied by reference TRBV7-3 and TRBJ1-3, is GAGVSQTPSNKVTEKGKYVELRCDPISGHTALYWYRQSLGQGPEFLIYFQGTGAADDSGLPNDRFFAVRPEGSVSTLKIQRTERGDSAVYLCASSSSGYSGNTIYFGEGSWLTVV.

The rearrangement links TRBV28 to TRBJ2-7, with D maybe TRBD2 (6 bases). Germline assignment: CDR1 MDHEN and CDR2 SYDVKM. V was trimmed by 7 bases and J by 0 bases, leaving 16 bases between them. The CDR3 extends over 15 amino acids. The DNA for the CDR3 is TGTGCCAGCACCCCGACCTGGGGGGACTCCTACGAGCAGTACTTC. The encoded protein is CASTPTWGDSYEQYF.

The rearrangement links TRBV2 to TRBJ2-7; D unresolved. Trimming shortened V by 6 bases and J by 0 bases, and 6 bases separated the two germline ends. Looked up from germline, CDR1 is SNHLY and CDR2 is FYNNEI. The CDR3 totals 12 residues. The CDR3 DNA follows: TGTGCCAGCAGGACTGCCTCCTACGAGCAGTACTTC. This encodes CASRTASYEQYF.

The rearrangement uses TRBV6-5 and TRBJ2-2; 9 bases agree with TRBD2. In germline, CDR1 is MNHEY, CDR2 SVGAGI. The trim removed 7 bases at V and 13 bases at J, leaving 7 bases unmatched. This CDR3 region has 12 residues. Here the CDR3 reads CASISVREGLFF. The CDR3 coding sequence is TGTGCCAGCATATCAGTGCGGGAGGGGCTGTTTTTT.

The chain couples TRBV6-1 to TRBJ2-7; no reliable D call. Germline V gene data show CDR1 as MNHNS and CDR2 as SASEGT. The CDR3 sequence is 13 residues long. V dropped 3 bases and J dropped 1 base, with 7 bases sitting between them. The CDR3 DNA reads as TGTGCCAGCAGTGACCCAGATTCCTACGAGCAGTACTTC. Its translation is CASSDPDSYEQYF.

The chain links TRBV5-1 to TRBJ2-3; D is ambiguous. V was clipped by 1 base and J by 4 bases, with 10 bases between them. Germline V gene sequence: CDR1 SGHRS, CDR2 YFSETQ. The CDR3 spans 14 residues. In DNA, the CDR3 is TGCGCCAGCAGCTTGTATCGGAGATCAGATACGCAGTATTTT. Translation: CASSLYRRSDTQYF.

The V gene is TRBV18, the J gene TRBJ1-1; D possibly corresponds to TRBD1 (6 bases). The germline V gene has CDR1 KGHSH and CDR2 LQKENI. The CDR3 is 14 amino acids. Trimming took 1 base from V and 2 from J, leaving 8 bases between them. The CDR3, as DNA: TGTGCCAGCTCACCACGGGACACCAACACTGAAGCTTTCTTT. Protein sequence: CASSPRDTNTEAFF.

The rearrangement joins TRBV6-1 to TRBJ2-5, with D possibly TRBD1 on 6 matching bases. This CDR3 has 16 residues. Germline V gene lookup returns CDR1 MNHNS and CDR2 SASEGT. Trimming cost V 1 base and J 1 base, with 13 bases left between them. The CDR3 region is CASSEGVGQSQETQYF. The CDR3 nucleotides read TGTGCCAGCAGTGAAGGCGTTGGACAGTCCCAAGAGACCCAGTACTTC.

The V and J genes are TRBV27 and TRBJ2-1; 12 bases fit TRBD2. The J segment lost 8 bases and the V segment lost 7 bases, leaving 21 bases of the junction unmatched. The CDR3 contains 19 residues. Germline CDR1 and CDR2: MNHEY and SMNVEV (reference sequence). CDR3: CASKNRASGGEVGSDEQFF. Written as DNA, the CDR3 is TGTGCCAGCAAGAATCGGGCTAGCGGGGGGGAAGTCGGGTCCGATGAGCAGTTCTTC.

The chain employs TRBV3-1 (or the pseudogene TRBV3-2) and TRBJ1-1; 11 bases are a match to TRBD1. The CDR3 has 14 amino acids. V gave up 4 bases and J gave up 2 bases; unmatched junction bases: 0. CDR1 is LGHDT and CDR2 is YNNKEL in the germline V gene (reference sequence). CDR3 sequence (DNA): TGTGCCAGCAGCCGGACAGGGGGCAACACTGAAGCTTTCTTT. Translation: CASSRTGGNTEAFF.

The chain joins TRBV6-1 to TRBJ1-3; 8 bases map to TRBD1. This CDR3 comprises 18 residues. Germline V lookup: CDR1 MNHNS, CDR2 SASEGT. J was trimmed by 1 base and V by 1 base; bases with no gene match: 9. The CDR3: CASSEGTGFIRSGNTIYF. The CDR3 DNA follows: TGTGCCAGCAGTGAAGGGACAGGGTTTATTCGATCTGGAAACACCATATATTTT.

The rearrangement uses TRBV19 and TRBJ2-5; possibly TRBD2 for D (6 bases). Germline V gene data show CDR1 as LNHDA and CDR2 as SQIVND (reference sequence). Trimming cost V 4 bases and J 6 bases, with 18 bases left between them. This CDR3 is built from 15 residues. For the CDR3, the DNA is TGTGCCAGTAGTAGACAGACTCCCGGGGGAAAGACCCAGTACTTC. Protein sequence: CASSRQTPGGKTQYF.

The chain recombines TRBV6-6 with TRBJ1-4; D remains unclear. The ends were cut back, 6 bases at V and 4 bases at J, with 12 bases in the middle. Looked up from germline, CDR1 is MNHNY and CDR2 is SVGAGI (reference sequence). The CDR3 is made up of 14 amino acids. The CDR3 sequence: CASSPGGNNEKLFF. As DNA, the CDR3 is TGTGCCAGCAGCCCGGGAGGAAATAATGAAAAACTGTTTTTT.

This clone came up once. The V and J genes are TRBV3-1 (or the pseudogene TRBV3-2) and TRBJ2-7; 8 bases fit TRBD2. The V gene's germline CDR1 is LGHDT and CDR2 YNNKEL (reference sequence). This CDR3 is built from 16 residues. V was clipped by 0 bases and J by 2 bases; unmatched bases: 6. The CDR3 region is CASSQDRLAGPYEQYF. Here the CDR3 DNA reads TGTGCCAGCAGCCAAGATCGCCTAGCGGGTCCCTACGAGCAGTACTTC.

This clone came up a few times. The chain carries TRBV5-4 and TRBJ1-6; 8 nucleotides line up with TRBD1. Germline-derived CDR1 and CDR2 are SGHNT and YYREEE (reference sequence). J lost 1 base, V lost 2 bases, and 11 bases had no gene match. The CDR3 covers 19 residues. DNA of the CDR3: TGTGCCAGCAGCTTCCCGGACAGGGAGGTGGGATCCTATAATTCACCCCTCCACTTT. This codes for CASSFPDREVGSYNSPLHF.

The chain employs TRBV6-5 and TRBJ1-6; 10 nucleotides line up with TRBD1. Germline V CDR1 and CDR2: MNHEY, SVGAGI. J gave up 7 bases and V 0 bases, and 0 bases lay outside the gene matches. This CDR3 is built from 15 residues. The DNA of the CDR3 is TGTGCCAGCAGTTACTCGGGACAGGGGAATTCACCCCTCCACTTT. Amino acids: CASSYSGQGNSPLHF.

The chain joins TRBV7-2 to TRBJ1-4, with D possibly TRBD1 on 5 matching bases. The CDR3 has 15 residues. Per germline, CDR1 SGHTA and CDR2 FQGNSA. The ends were cut back, 2 bases at V and 5 bases at J, with 12 bases in the middle. The CDR3 reads CASSLWGDPNEKLFF. The CDR3 DNA follows: TGTGCCAGCAGCTTATGGGGGGACCCCAATGAAAAACTGTTTTTT.

This sequence joins TRBV7-9 and TRBJ2-5; the D gene is possibly TRBD2 (7 bases). The CDR3 loop spans 14 amino acids. Trimming left V 5 bases short and J 5 bases short, with 15 bases between. Looked up from germline, CDR1 is SEHNR and CDR2 is FQNEAQ (reference sequence). CDR3 sequence: CASSGGGREETQYF. The CDR3 DNA reads TGTGCCAGCAGCGGAGGGGGGAGGGAGGAGACCCAGTACTTC.

This chain joins TRBV7-2 and TRBJ2-1; 8 nucleotides agree with TRBD2. The CDR3 spans 15 residues. The V gene end was trimmed by 1 base and the J gene end by 6 bases; junction bases not matched to a gene: 5. Germline V gene lookup returns CDR1 SGHTA and CDR2 FQGNSA. CDR3: CASSLVGGAGNEQFF. The CDR3 bases are TGTGCCAGCAGCTTAGTCGGGGGGGCCGGCAATGAGCAGTTCTTC.

CDR3 coding DNA: TGTGCCAGCAGTCCTTTAGACAGGACTAGCAATCAGCCCCAGCATTTT. This gives the protein CASSPLDRTSNQPQHF. The genes are TRBV27 and TRBJ1-5; D may be TRBD1 (6 bases). Germline CDR1 and CDR2: MNHEY and SMNVEV (reference sequence). The CDR3 is 16 residues long. V was trimmed by 5 bases and J by 0 bases, leaving 14 bases between them.

The rearrangement joins TRBV7-9 to TRBJ2-3, with TRBD1 as a possible D gene (5 bases). CDR1 is SEHNR, CDR2 FQNEAQ, per germline (reference sequence). The CDR3 is made up of 14 amino acids. V lost 1 base and J 4 bases, leaving 9 bases between the germline ends. The CDR3 bases are TGTGCCAGCAGCTTAGTCAGGGTCCCAGATACGCAGTATTTT. Protein sequence: CASSLVRVPDTQYF.

The chain links TRBV11-2 to TRBJ1-1; TRBD1 is a possible D gene (5 bases). V lost 4 bases, J lost 4 bases, and 25 bases lay in between. The germline V gene encodes CDR1 SGHAT and CDR2 FQNNGV. This CDR3 comprises 18 residues. For the CDR3, the DNA is TGTGCCAGCAGCTACACCGGTCCGGGCGCGGGGGGAACCACTGAAGCTTTCTTT. Protein: CASSYTGPGAGGTTEAFF. Combining the CDR3 with reference TRBV11-2 and TRBJ1-1 gives the whole variable domain EAGVAQSPRYKIIEKRQSVAFWCNPISGHATLYWYQQILGQGPKLLIQFQNNGVVDDSQLPKDRFSAERLKGVDSTLKIQPAKLEDSAVYLCASSYTGPGAGGTTEAFFGQGTRLTVV.

V gene TRBV27 combines with J gene TRBJ2-7, with D possibly TRBD1 on 5 matching bases. V lost 6 bases to trimming and J lost 2 bases, with 11 bases between them. The CDR3 has 13 residues. From germline, CDR1 is MNHEY and CDR2 SMNVEV (reference sequence). CDR3 protein: CASSPRQTYEQYF. CDR3 DNA sequence: TGTGCCAGCAGCCCTAGACAGACCTACGAGCAGTACTTC.

This chain links TRBV18 with TRBJ1-5, with 7 positions matching TRBD1. Germline trimming cut 4 bases from V and 1 base from J; bases unmatched to any gene: 4. The CDR3 has 15 residues. CDR1 is KGHSH and CDR2 is LQKENI in the germline V gene. The CDR3 spells CASSRQGGSNQPQHF. The CDR3 DNA reads as TGTGCCAGCTCACGACAGGGTGGCAGCAATCAGCCCCAGCATTTT.

This sequence joins TRBV2 and TRBJ1-4, with 7 bases that match TRBD1. The CDR3 has 14 residues. In germline, CDR1 is SNHLY, CDR2 FYNNEI. With V trimmed by 6 bases and J by 5 bases, 6 bases remained unmatched. The CDR3 is CASRETGSNEKLFF. The CDR3 DNA follows: TGTGCCAGCAGAGAGACAGGGTCGAATGAAAAACTGTTTTTT. The full variable domain, completed using reference TRBV2 and TRBJ1-4, is EPEVTQTPSHQVTQMGQEVILRCVPISNHLYFYWYRQILGQKVEFLVSFYNNEISEKSEIFDDQFSVERPDGSNFTLKIRSTKLEDSAMYFCASRETGSNEKLFFGSGTQLSVL.

This rearrangement joins TRBV19 to TRBJ2-2; TRBD1 is a possible D gene (5 bases). Germline lookup yields CDR1 LNHDA and CDR2 SQIVND (reference sequence). The V and J ends lost 10 bases and 5 bases respectively, with 20 bases between them. The CDR3 loop spans 15 amino acids. The DNA of the CDR3 is TGTGCCAAAAGTATTGGGGAAAGGGGAACCGGGGAGCTGTTTTTT. Translation: CAKSIGERGTGELFF. The entire variable domain, with the rest obtained from reference TRBV19 and TRBJ2-2, is as follows: DGGITQSPKYLFRKEGQNVTLSCEQNLNHDAMYWYRQDPGQGLRLIYYSQIVNDFQKGDIAEGYSVSREKKESFPLTVTSAQKNPTAFYLCAKSIGERGTGELFFGEGSRLTVL.

Worth noting for this clone: The sample contains more than one DNA sequence encoding this CDR3. The V gene is TRBV5-1, the J gene TRBJ2-7; a weak D match, TRBD1 (5 bases). Germline CDR1 SGHRS, CDR2 YFSETQ. CDR3 length: 15 amino acids. V gave up 5 bases and J gave up 3 bases, with 18 bases separating them. The CDR3 bases are TGCGCCAGCAGTGATCAGGACACCGCGAACTACGAGCAGTACTTC. This codes for CASSDQDTANYEQYF. The whole variable domain, remainder taken from reference TRBV5-1 and TRBJ2-7, is KAGVTQTPRYLIKTRGQQVTLSCSPISGHRSVSWYQQTPGQGLQFLFEYFSETQRNKGNFPGRFSGRQFSNSRSEMNVSTLELGDSALYLCASSDQDTANYEQYFGPGTRLTVT.

The V gene is TRBV5-1, the J gene TRBJ2-1; 8 bases fit TRBD1. V lost 0 bases, J lost 4 bases, and 6 bases stayed unmatched. The CDR3 has 16 amino acids. Germline V gives CDR1 SGHRS, CDR2 YFSETQ. Here the CDR3 DNA reads TGCGCCAGCAGCTTGGGGCAGGGGGCGGTGTACAATGAGCAGTTCTTC. Encoded protein: CASSLGQGAVYNEQFF.